This TCR beta chain was obtained from a study of shared clonotypes between healthy human individuals. Method: immunoSEQ multiplex PCR; TCRdb's copy keeps in-frame clones and lacks some. Of some 2,100,000 clones in the sample, roughly 91% were seen once. Concerning this clone itself: Its antigen is as yet unknown.

CD45RO-negative, CCR7-selected cells formed the naive CD8 fraction, which excluded terminally differentiated effector memory CD45RA+ cells. Study results and limitations: Among the subsets, naive ones generally showed larger estimated richness than memory ones.

The CDR3 length is 15 residues. Germline lookup yields CDR1 SGHRS and CDR2 YFSETQ. Trimming removed 3 bases from V and 3 bases from J, with 16 bases in between. The gene calls are TRBV5-1 and TRBJ2-7; TRBD1 or TRBD2 may be the D gene (5 bases each). Sequenced input: naive CD8+ T cells from PBMCs. The sequence derives from a man aged 18 to 35 in good health. Some clones in this sample may be carry-over from other donors' samples. Here the CDR3 DNA reads TGCGCCAGCAGCTACCCCGGGGACGGCAACTACGAGCAGTACTTC. It yields the protein CASSYPGDGNYEQYF.